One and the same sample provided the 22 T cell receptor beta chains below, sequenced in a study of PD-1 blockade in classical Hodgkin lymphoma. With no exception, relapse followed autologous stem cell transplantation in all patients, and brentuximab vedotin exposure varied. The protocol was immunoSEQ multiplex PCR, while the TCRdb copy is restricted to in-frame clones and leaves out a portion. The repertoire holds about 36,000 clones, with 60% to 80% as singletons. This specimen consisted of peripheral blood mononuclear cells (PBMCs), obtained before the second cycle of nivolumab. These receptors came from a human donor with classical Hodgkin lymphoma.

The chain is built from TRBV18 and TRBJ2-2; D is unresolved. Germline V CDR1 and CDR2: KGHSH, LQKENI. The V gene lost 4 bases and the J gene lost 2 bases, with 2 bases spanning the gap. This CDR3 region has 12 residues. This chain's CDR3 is CASSLNTGELFF. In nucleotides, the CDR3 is TGTGCCAGCTCACTCAACACCGGGGAGCTGTTTTTT.

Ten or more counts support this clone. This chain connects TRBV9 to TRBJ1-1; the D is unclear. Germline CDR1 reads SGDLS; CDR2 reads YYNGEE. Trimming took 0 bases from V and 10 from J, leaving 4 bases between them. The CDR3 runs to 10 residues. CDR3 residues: CASSVEAAFF. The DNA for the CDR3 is TGTGCCAGCAGCGTAGAAGCAGCTTTCTTT.

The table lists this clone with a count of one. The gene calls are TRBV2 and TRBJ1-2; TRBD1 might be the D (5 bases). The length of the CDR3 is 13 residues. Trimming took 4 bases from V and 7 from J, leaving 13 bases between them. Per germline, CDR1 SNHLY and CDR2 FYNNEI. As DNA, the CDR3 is TGTGCCAGCAGTGGGGAGGGGATAGGTGGCTACACCTTC. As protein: CASSGEGIGGYTF.

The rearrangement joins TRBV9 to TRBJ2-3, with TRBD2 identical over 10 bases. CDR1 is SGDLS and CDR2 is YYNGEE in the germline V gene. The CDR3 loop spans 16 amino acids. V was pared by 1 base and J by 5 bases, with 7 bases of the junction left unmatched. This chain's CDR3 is CASSVSGGAQGDTQYF. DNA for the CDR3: TGTGCCAGCAGCGTAAGCGGGGGGGCACAAGGAGATACGCAGTATTTT.

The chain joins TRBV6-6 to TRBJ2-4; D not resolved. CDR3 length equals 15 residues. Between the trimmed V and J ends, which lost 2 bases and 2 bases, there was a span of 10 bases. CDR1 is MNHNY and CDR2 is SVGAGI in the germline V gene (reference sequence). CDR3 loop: CASSYGGPTKNIQYF. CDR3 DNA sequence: TGTGCCAGCAGTTACGGTGGACCAACCAAAAACATTCAGTACTTC.

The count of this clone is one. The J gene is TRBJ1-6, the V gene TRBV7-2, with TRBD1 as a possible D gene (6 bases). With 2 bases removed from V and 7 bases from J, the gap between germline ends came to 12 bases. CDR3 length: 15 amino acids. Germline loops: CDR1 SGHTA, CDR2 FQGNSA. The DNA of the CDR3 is TGTGCCAGCAGCTTACTCAGGACAGAAAATTCACCCCTCCACTTT. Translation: CASSLLRTENSPLHF.

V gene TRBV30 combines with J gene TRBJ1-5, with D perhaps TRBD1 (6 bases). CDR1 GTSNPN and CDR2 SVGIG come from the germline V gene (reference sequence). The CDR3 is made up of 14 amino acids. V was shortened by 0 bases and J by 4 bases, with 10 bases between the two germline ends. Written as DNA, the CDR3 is TGTGCCTGGAGTGTAAAAGGGGGTAATCAGCCCCAGCATTTT. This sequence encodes CAWSVKGGNQPQHF.

The CDR3 spells CASSQAAGELFF. The CDR3 DNA follows: TGTGCCAGCAGCCAGGCGGCCGGGGAGCTGTTTTTT. The chain is built from TRBV7-8 and TRBJ2-2; D is unclear. The length of the CDR3 is 12 residues. The germline V gene has CDR1 SGHVS and CDR2 FQNEAQ. Trimming left V 5 bases short and J 6 bases short, with 7 bases between.

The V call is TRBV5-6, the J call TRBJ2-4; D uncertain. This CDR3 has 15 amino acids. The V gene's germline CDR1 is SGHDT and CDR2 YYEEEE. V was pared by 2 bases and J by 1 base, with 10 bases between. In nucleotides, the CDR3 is TGTGCCAGCAGCTTCTGGGGTAAGGCCAAAAACATTCAGTACTTC. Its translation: CASSFWGKAKNIQYF.

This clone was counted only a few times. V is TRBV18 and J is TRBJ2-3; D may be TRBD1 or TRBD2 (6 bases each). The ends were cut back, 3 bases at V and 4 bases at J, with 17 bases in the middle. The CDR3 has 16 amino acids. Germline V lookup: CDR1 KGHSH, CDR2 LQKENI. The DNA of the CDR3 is TGTGCCAGCTCACCTATGGGACTCCCAGGGGCAGATACGCAGTATTTT. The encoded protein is CASSPMGLPGADTQYF.

CDR3 bases: TGTGCCAGCAGCTTTTTTTGGGGACCAACAGGGAAATACTCCTACGAGCAGTACTTC. Translation gives CASSFFWGPTGKYSYEQYF. The rearrangement joins TRBV7-9 to TRBJ2-7; D may be TRBD1 (6 bases). Trimming stripped 3 bases from V and 0 bases from J, with 24 bases between. The CDR3 spans 19 residues. Germline V gives CDR1 SEHNR, CDR2 FQNEAQ (reference sequence).

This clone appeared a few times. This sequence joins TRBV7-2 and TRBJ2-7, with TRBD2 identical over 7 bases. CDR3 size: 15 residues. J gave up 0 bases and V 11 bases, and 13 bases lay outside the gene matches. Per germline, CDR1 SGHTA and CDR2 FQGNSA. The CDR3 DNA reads TGTGCCGTGGGGGGGGTCAGCCATCTCTCCTACGAGCAGTACTTC. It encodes CAVGGVSHLSYEQYF.

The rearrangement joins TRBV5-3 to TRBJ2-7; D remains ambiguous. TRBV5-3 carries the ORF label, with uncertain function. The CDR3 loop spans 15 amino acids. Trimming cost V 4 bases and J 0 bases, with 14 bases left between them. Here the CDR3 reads CARSDTGAFSYEQYF. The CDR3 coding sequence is TGTGCCAGAAGCGACACCGGTGCCTTCTCCTACGAGCAGTACTTC.

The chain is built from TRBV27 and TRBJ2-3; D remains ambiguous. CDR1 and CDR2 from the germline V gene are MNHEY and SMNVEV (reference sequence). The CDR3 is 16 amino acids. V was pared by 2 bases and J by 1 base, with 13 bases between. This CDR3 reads CASSLRVGRGTDTQYF. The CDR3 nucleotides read TGTGCCAGCAGTTTAAGGGTGGGCCGCGGCACAGATACGCAGTATTTT.

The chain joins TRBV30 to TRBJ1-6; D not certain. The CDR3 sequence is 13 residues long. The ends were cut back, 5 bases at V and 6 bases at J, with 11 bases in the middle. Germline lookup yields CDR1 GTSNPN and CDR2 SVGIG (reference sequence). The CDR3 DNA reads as TGTGCCTGGGCCGTGGTAGGTAATTCACCCCTCCACTTT. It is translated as CAWAVVGNSPLHF.

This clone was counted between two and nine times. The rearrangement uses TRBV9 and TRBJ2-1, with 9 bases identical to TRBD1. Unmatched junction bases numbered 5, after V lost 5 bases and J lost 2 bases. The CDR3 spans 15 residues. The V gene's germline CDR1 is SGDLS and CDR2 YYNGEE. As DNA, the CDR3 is TGTGCCAGCAGTGTTAGACAGGGGGCCTACAATGAGCAGTTCTTC. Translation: CASSVRQGAYNEQFF.

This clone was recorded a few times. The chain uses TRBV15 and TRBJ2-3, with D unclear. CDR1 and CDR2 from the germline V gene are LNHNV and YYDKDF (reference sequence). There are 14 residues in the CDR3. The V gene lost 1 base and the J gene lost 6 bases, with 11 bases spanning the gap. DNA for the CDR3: TGTGCCACCAGCAGAGGCCCTAGGTTGGATACGCAGTATTTT. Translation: CATSRGPRLDTQYF. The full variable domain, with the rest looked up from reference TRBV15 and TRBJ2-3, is DAMVIQNPRYQVTQFGKPVTLSCSQTLNHNVMYWYQQKSSQAPKLLFHYYDKDFNNEADTPDNFQSRRPNTSFCFLDIRSPGLGDTAMYLCATSRGPRLDTQYFGPGTRLTVL.

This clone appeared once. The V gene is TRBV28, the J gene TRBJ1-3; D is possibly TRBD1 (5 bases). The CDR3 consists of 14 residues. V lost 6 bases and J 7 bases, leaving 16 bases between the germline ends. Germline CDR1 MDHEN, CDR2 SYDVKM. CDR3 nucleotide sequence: TGTGCCAGCAGCGACACGGGGCGCGGGAACACCATATATTTT. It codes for CASSDTGRGNTIYF.

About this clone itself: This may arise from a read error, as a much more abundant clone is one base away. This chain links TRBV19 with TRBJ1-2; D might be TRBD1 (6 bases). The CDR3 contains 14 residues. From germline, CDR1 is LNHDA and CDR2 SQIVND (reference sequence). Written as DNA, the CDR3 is TGTGCCAGTAGACGGACCACAGGGTTCTATAGCTACACCTTC. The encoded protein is CASRRTTGFYSYTF.

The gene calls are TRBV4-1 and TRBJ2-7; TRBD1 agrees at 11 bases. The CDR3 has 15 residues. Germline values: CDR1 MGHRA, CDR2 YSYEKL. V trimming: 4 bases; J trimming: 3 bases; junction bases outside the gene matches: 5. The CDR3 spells CASSLGQGGNYEQYF. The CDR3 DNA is TGCGCCAGCAGCCTGGGACAGGGGGGTAACTACGAGCAGTACTTC.

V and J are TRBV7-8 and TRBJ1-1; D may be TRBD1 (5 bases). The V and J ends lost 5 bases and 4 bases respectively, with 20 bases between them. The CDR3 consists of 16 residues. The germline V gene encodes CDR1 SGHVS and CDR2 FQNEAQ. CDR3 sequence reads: CASSLGATGGTTEAFF. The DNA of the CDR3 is TGTGCCAGCAGCCTCGGGGCCACCGGCGGTACCACTGAAGCTTTCTTT.

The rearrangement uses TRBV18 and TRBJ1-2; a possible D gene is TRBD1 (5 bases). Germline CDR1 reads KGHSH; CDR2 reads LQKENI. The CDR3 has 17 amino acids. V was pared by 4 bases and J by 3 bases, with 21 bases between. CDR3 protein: CASSLQGRVLSDYGYTF. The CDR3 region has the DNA TGTGCCAGCTCACTTCAGGGTCGGGTGCTAAGCGACTATGGCTACACCTTC. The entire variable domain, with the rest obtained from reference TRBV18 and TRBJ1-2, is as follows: NAGVMQNPRHLVRRRGQEARLRCSPMKGHSHVYWYRQLPEEGLKFMVYLQKENIIDESGMPKERFSAEFPKEGPSILRIQQVVRGDSAAYFCASSLQGRVLSDYGYTFGSGTRLTVV.